The clone carrying this TCR beta chain was picked up a small number of times. From germline, CDR1 is SEHNR and CDR2 FQNEAQ (reference sequence). The CDR3 totals 15 residues. The V end lost 0 bases, the J end lost 5 bases, and 13 bases lay between the germline ends. The data originate from a study of blood T cells in healthy people across ages. Alongside a J-beta primer mix, a sample-barcoded 5' primer served in a second PCR lasting about 7 to 11 cycles. TCRdb fed the 5' RACE reads into MiXCR, producing one record per CDR3 protein. The sample includes 270,000 or so distinct CDR3 sequences, roughly 26% of them seen just once.

This TCR was recovered from a woman in her seventies in good health. V usage is TRBV7-9 and J usage is TRBJ2-5; D gene unclear. Sequencing used blood. CDR3 sequence reads: CASSLASVPRETQYF. CDR3 nucleotides: TGTGCCAGCAGCTTAGCGTCCGTACCACGGGAGACCCAGTACTTC.